This T cell receptor beta chain is drawn from a study of shared clonotypes between healthy human individuals. The assay was immunoSEQ multiplex PCR, and TCRdb's table has in-frame clones only and misses some. Of nearly 750,000 clones listed, 55% to 80% are singletons. The CDR3 is 18 amino acids. Germline trimming cut 1 base from V and 1 base from J; bases unmatched to any gene: 10. Germline lookup yields CDR1 LNHDA and CDR2 SQIVND (reference sequence). The chain has TRBV19 and TRBJ2-1, with 7 positions matching TRBD2. This TCR came from a woman in her twenties or thirties in good health. The material sequenced was memory CD4+ T cells sorted from blood. Subset: CD45RA-negative fraction. CDR3 DNA sequence: TGTGCCAGTAGTATAGGAAGCGGCGGGAGAACTTCCTACAATGAGCAGTTCTTC. As protein: CASSIGSGGRTSYNEQFF.